Below, 10 T cell receptor beta chains from the same sample are listed, as sequenced in a study of cytomegalovirus exposure and HLA in healthy donors. Primers: 60 Vbeta forward and 13 Jbeta reverse. The table came from immunoSEQ multiplex PCR; TCRdb's copy has only in-frame clones and leaves some out. Of some 190,000 clones in the sample, 77% are singletons; the top ten hold over 2%. Sequencing input: PBMCs. These receptor sequences come from a woman aged 25-40 years in good health and CMV-seropositive.

The chain uses TRBV2 and TRBJ2-3; 9 positions agree with TRBD2. Losses at the gene ends were 5 bases for V and 4 bases for J; bases not matched to a gene: 7. This CDR3 has 15 residues. The V gene's germline CDR1 is SNHLY and CDR2 FYNNEI. Here the CDR3 reads CASSRAGGPADTQYF. CDR3 nucleotide sequence: TGTGCCAGCAGTCGGGCGGGGGGGCCCGCAGATACGCAGTATTTT.

The rearrangement joins TRBV7-9 to TRBJ2-2; 9 bases are shared with TRBD2. The ends lost 4 bases at V and 2 bases at J; junction bases unmatched: 14. The CDR3 sequence is 19 residues long. Germline-derived CDR1 and CDR2 are SEHNR and FQNEAQ (reference sequence). The CDR3 nucleotides are TGTGCCAGCAGCTCCCGACTGAGAGCGGGGGGTAGAAACACCGGGGAGCTGTTTTTT. It specifies CASSSRLRAGGRNTGELFF.

The V gene is TRBV7-6, the J gene TRBJ1-1, with 7 nucleotides matching TRBD1. Germline V gives CDR1 SGHVS, CDR2 FNYEAQ. V trimming: 5 bases; J trimming: 4 bases; junction bases outside the gene matches: 7. The CDR3 contains 14 residues. CDR3 in amino acids: CASSANRGGTEAFF. In DNA form, the CDR3 reads TGTGCCAGCAGCGCCAACAGGGGAGGCACTGAAGCTTTCTTT.

The chain carries TRBV7-2 and TRBJ2-5; 14 bases align to TRBD2. In germline, CDR1 is SGHTA, CDR2 FQGNSA. This CDR3 comprises 19 residues. Losses at the gene ends were 3 bases for V and 5 bases for J; bases not matched to a gene: 14. The CDR3 DNA reads TGTGCCAGCAGCTTCCTGGGACTAGCGGGAGTTCAGGGGATGGAGACCCAGTACTTC. Translating it yields CASSFLGLAGVQGMETQYF.

This clone was observed a few times. This chain connects TRBV19 to TRBJ2-5; a weak D match, TRBD1 (5 bases). Between the trimmed V and J ends, which lost 4 bases and 2 bases, there was a span of 8 bases. The CDR3 is 13 amino acids. CDR1 is LNHDA, CDR2 SQIVND, per germline (reference sequence). CDR3: CASSKNRQETQYF. CDR3 in DNA: TGTGCCAGTAGTAAGAACAGGCAAGAGACCCAGTACTTC.

CDR3 sequence: CASSQAHSATNEKLFF. CDR3 DNA sequence: TGTGCCAGCAGCCAAGCCCACAGTGCAACTAATGAAAAACTGTTTTTT. The chain carries TRBV4-2 and TRBJ1-4, with D uncertain. Germline CDR1 is LGHNA and CDR2 is YNFKEQ. The CDR3 runs to 16 residues. Trimming removed 1 base at V and 0 bases at J, with 9 bases between.

The chain recombines TRBV7-3 with TRBJ2-5, with TRBD2 matching 7 bases. The CDR3 length is 15 residues. V gave up 0 bases and J gave up 1 base; unmatched junction bases: 2. Germline CDR1 SGHTA, CDR2 FQGTGA. This CDR3 is CASSLTSGSQETQYF. DNA of the CDR3: TGTGCCAGCAGCTTAACTAGCGGGTCCCAAGAGACCCAGTACTTC.

The table lists this clone with a few counts. V and J are TRBV2 and TRBJ2-6; possible D gene TRBD1, 6 bases. The CDR3 loop spans 15 amino acids. Trimming cost V 6 bases and J 2 bases, with 11 bases left between them. The V gene's germline CDR1 is SNHLY and CDR2 FYNNEI. The CDR3 sequence is CASRDRRTGANVLTF. CDR3 nucleotides: TGTGCCAGCAGGGACAGAAGAACTGGGGCCAACGTCCTGACTTTC.

This sequence joins TRBV7-9 and TRBJ1-1; 7 positions agree with TRBD1. The CDR3 runs 14 residues. With 5 bases clipped from V and 0 bases from J, the junction kept 3 bases outside the gene matches. CDR1 and CDR2 (germline): SEHNR, FQNEAQ (reference sequence). CDR3: CASSAGQLNTEAFF. The CDR3 nucleotides are TGTGCCAGCAGCGCGGGACAGCTGAACACTGAAGCTTTCTTT.

This chain uses TRBV10-3 with TRBJ1-1; tentatively, D is TRBD1 (5 bases). V was pared by 5 bases and J by 11 bases, with 15 bases between. The CDR3 spans 12 residues. Germline CDR1 reads ENHRY; CDR2 reads SYGVKD. The CDR3 DNA follows: TGTGCCATCAGTCCGGACGGGGGGTGGGCTTTCTTT. Its protein product is CAISPDGGWAFF.